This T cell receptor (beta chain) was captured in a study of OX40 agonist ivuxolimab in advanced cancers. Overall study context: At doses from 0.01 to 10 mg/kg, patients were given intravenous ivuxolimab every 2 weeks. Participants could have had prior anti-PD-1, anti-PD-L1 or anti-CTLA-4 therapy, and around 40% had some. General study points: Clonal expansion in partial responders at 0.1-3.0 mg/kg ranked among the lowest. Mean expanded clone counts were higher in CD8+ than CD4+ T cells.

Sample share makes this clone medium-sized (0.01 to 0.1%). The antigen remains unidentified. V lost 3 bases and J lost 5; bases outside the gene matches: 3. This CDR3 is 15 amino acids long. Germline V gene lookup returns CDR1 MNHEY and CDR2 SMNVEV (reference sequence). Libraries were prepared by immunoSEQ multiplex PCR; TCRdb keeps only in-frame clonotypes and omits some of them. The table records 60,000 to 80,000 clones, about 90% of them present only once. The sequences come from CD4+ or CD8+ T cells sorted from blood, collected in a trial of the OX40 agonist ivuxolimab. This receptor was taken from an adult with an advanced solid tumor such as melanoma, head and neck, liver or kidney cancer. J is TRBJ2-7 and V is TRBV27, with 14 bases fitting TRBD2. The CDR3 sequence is CASSFGTSGSDEQYF. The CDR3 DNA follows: TGTGCCAGCAGTTTTGGGACTAGCGGGAGTGACGAGCAGTACTTC.